This TCR beta chain emerged from a study of CD8+CD57+ T cells in acquired aplastic anemia. This clonotype was found many times. According to the study, genomic DNA was the template for TCR beta VDJ and CDR3 profiling. TCRdb independently ran MiXCR on the reads; one entry per CDR3 protein. The sample includes more than 250,000 distinct CDR3 sequences, about 56% of them seen just once. The sequencing sample was made of sorted CD4+, CD8+, or CD8+CD57+ T cells (not recorded which) from PBMCs. This receptor was identified in a human donor with severe aplastic anemia or a healthy control (not recorded which).

Written as DNA, the CDR3 is TGTGCCAGCAGCATCCCGCGGGGGGGCATTGATACGCAGTATTTT. The encoded protein is CASSIPRGGIDTQYF. The V call is TRBV12-3 or TRBV12-4, the J call TRBJ2-3; 9 bases line up with TRBD2. The CDR3 sequence is 15 residues long. V was clipped by 6 bases and J by 6 bases; unmatched bases: 10.